This is a list of T cell receptor beta chains from one sample in a study of T-cell reconstitution after alpha-beta-depleted transplantation in children. TCRdb redid the calling of the PCR reads with MiXCR, one entry per CDR3 protein. The table shows more than 300,000 distinct CDR3 sequences, with about 16% occurring only once. The sequenced sample was PBMCs, mostly from graft donor cells, obtained 360 days after TCRalphabeta/CD19-depleted stem cell transplant. The receptors shown here come from a male patient aged 2 to 9 who had a stem cell transplant for acute lymphoblastic leukemia, so the T cells may come from the graft donor. Both conserved end residues are part of each CDR3. Fields, in order: V gene, J gene, clone size, D gene, CDR3 DNA, CDR3 protein. A D gene is named only where the DNA matches it firmly. Expanded clones get a size class; other rows say once, few or many, or leave the size out.

TRBV12-3/TRBV12-4	TRBJ1-1	many	.	TGTGCCAGCAACACCAGGGACAACGCTGAAGCTTTCTTT	CASNTRDNAEAFF
TRBV7-2	TRBJ2-7	many	.	TGTGCCAGCAGCTTTGACTCCTACGAGCAGTACTTC	CASSFDSYEQYF
TRBV28	TRBJ2-5	few	.	TGTGCCAGCAGTTTACAGAGAGAGACCCAGTACTTC	CASSLQRETQYF
TRBV12-3/TRBV12-4	TRBJ1-5	.	.	TGTGCCAGCAGTCTCTCTGGGGGTACCAATCAGCCCCAGCATTTT	CASSLSGGTNQPQHF
TRBV12-3/TRBV12-4	TRBJ2-1	.	TRBD2	TGTGCCAGCAGTTTGCCGGGACTAGCGGGAATGAGTGAGCAGTTCTTC	CASSLPGLAGMSEQFF
TRBV24-1	TRBJ2-1	many	.	TGTGCCACCAGTGATTTGCCGCCTGGAGACAATGAGCAGTTCTTC	CATSDLPPGDNEQFF
TRBV5-1	TRBJ2-1	many	.	TGCGCCAGCAGCCAGAAGGACAGGGAGGGCATAATTGAGCAGTTCTTC	CASSQKDREGIIEQFF
TRBV7-6	TRBJ1-1	.	.	TGTGCCAGCAGCTCCCGACAGGACACTGAAGCTTTCTTT	CASSSRQDTEAFF
TRBV4-3	TRBJ1-1	.	TRBD1	TGCGCCAGCAGCCCCCGTTGGGCCAGGGACAGTACTGAAGCTTTCTTT	CASSPRWARDSTEAFF
TRBV20-1	TRBJ2-3	few	TRBD2	TGCAGTGCTAGACTTAGAGGACCTAGCGGGAGTACAGATACGCAGTATTTT	CSARLRGPSGSTDTQYF
TRBV4-3	TRBJ1-5	few	.	TGCGCCAGCAGCCAGGACCCCGGCCAGCCCCAGCATTTT	CASSQDPGQPQHF
TRBV5-8	TRBJ2-7	few	TRBD1	TGTGCCAGCAGGGGACAGGACAGGAGCATCTCCTACGAGCAGTACTTC	CASRGQDRSISYEQYF
TRBV7-8	TRBJ2-3	.	.	TGTGCCAGCAGCTTATCCGGATCCCTCCTACATACGCAGTATTTT	CASSLSGSLLHTQYF
TRBV4-3	TRBJ2-1	few	.	TGCGCCAGCAGCGAAAACGGTGGGGGGATCAATGAGCAGTTCTTC	CASSENGGGINEQFF
TRBV7-8	TRBJ2-1	.	TRBD2	TGTGCCAGCAGCGGGGGACTAGCGGGAGGGGAGCCCGGAGCCAATGAGCAGTTCTTC	CASSGGLAGGEPGANEQFF
TRBV4-3	TRBJ2-2	.	TRBD1	TGCGCCAGCACCCATATTATCAGGGGGCGAACCGGGGAGCTGTTTTTT	CASTHIIRGRTGELFF
TRBV24-1	TRBJ2-3	.	.	TGTGCCACCAGTCGAGCGGCGGAGCCGAATACGCAGTATTTT	CATSRAAEPNTQYF
TRBV15	TRBJ2-1	many	.	TGTGCCACCAGCAGAGGATTGAATGAGCAGTTCTTC	CATSRGLNEQFF
TRBV6-2/TRBV6-3	TRBJ2-7	.	.	TGTGCCAGCGGGAGGACCGTTCTATACGTGCAGTACTTC	CASGRTVLYVQYF
TRBV6-5	TRBJ2-2	many	.	TGTGCCACCGGACGGTCCGGGGAGCTGTTTTTT	CATGRSGELFF
TRBV28	TRBJ2-3	.	.	TGTGCCAGCAGTTTGTATCCCGGCACCCCAAAGGGAGATACGCAGTATTTT	CASSLYPGTPKGDTQYF
TRBV6-2/TRBV6-3	TRBJ2-1	once	TRBD2	TGTGCCAGCAGTTACTCGCGCGGGGGCTCCTACAATGAGCAGTTCTTC	CASSYSRGGSYNEQFF